Following are 31 T cell receptor beta chains from one sample sequenced in a study of blood T cell repertoires in COVID-19 (dated by TCRdb to the early 2020s). Library preparation was by the immunoSEQ multiplex PCR assay. This is the immuneACCESS table as TCRdb keeps it, with only in-frame sequences that have V and J called. A part of the clones is gone; compared with another copy, unresolved V genes explain less than half, and the rest is unexplained. The sample contains about 62,000 clones, roughly 88% of them found a single time. Of the sample, around 1.2% is held by the ten largest clones. Sample: peripheral blood. Receptor source: a woman aged 55 to 70 with acute or convalescent COVID-19.

V is TRBV7-2 and J is TRBJ2-2; D perhaps matches TRBD2 (7 bases). Germline V CDR1 and CDR2: SGHTA, FQGNSA. V lost 6 bases and J 3 bases, leaving 20 bases between the germline ends. The CDR3 has 17 residues. CDR3 region: CASSPSGGALYTGELFF. Written as DNA, the CDR3 is TGTGCCAGCAGTCCCTCGGGGGGCGCGTTGTACACCGGGGAGCTGTTTTTT.

The genes are TRBV14 and TRBJ1-3; tentatively, D is TRBD1 (5 bases). V shed 2 bases and J shed 0 bases, with 14 bases lying between them. Germline V lookup: CDR1 SGHDN, CDR2 FVKESK. CDR3 length equals 17 residues. In DNA form, the CDR3 reads TGTGCCAGCAGCCAAAAATACGGACAATTCTCTGGAAACACCATATATTTT. Translating gives CASSQKYGQFSGNTIYF.

The V gene is TRBV24-1, the J gene TRBJ2-1; 7 nucleotides agree with TRBD2. CDR3 size: 13 residues. Per germline, CDR1 KGHDR and CDR2 SFDVKD. Losses at the gene ends were 0 bases for V and 15 bases for J; bases not matched to a gene: 7. The CDR3 loop is CATSDLSGGGGFF. CDR3 bases: TGTGCCACCAGTGATTTGTCTGGGGGGGGTGGGTTCTTC.

The rearrangement joins TRBV27 to TRBJ1-1; 8 bases align to TRBD1. This CDR3 comprises 15 residues. Per germline, CDR1 MNHEY and CDR2 SMNVEV (reference sequence). Germline trimming cut 5 bases from V and 1 base from J; bases unmatched to any gene: 6. This CDR3 is CASSRQGFSNTEAFF. The CDR3, as DNA: TGTGCCAGCAGTCGACAGGGGTTCTCGAACACTGAAGCTTTCTTT.

The rearrangement uses TRBV5-6 and TRBJ2-1; 7 bases map to TRBD1. Per germline, CDR1 SGHDT and CDR2 YYEEEE. V lost 3 bases to trimming and J lost 6 bases; unmatched junction nucleotides: 9. This CDR3 region has 15 residues. CDR3 loop: CASSSFDREGNEQFF. The CDR3 DNA is TGTGCCAGCAGCTCATTCGACAGGGAAGGCAATGAGCAGTTCTTC.

The rearrangement joins TRBV7-3 to TRBJ2-1; TRBD2 aligns across 11 bases. The CDR3 totals 15 residues. V shed 5 bases and J 9 bases; nucleotides not matched to a gene: 9. Looked up from germline, CDR1 is SGHTA and CDR2 is FQGTGA. The CDR3 nucleotides are TGTGCCAGCAGCCCGGGACTAGCGGTACAGGGTGAGCAGTTCTTC. Encoded protein: CASSPGLAVQGEQFF.

J is TRBJ1-6 and V is TRBV6-1; D is ambiguous. The germline V gene has CDR1 MNHNS and CDR2 SASEGT. The CDR3 is made up of 16 amino acids. V lost 2 bases to trimming and J lost 14 bases, with 22 bases between them. In DNA form, the CDR3 reads TGTGCCAGCAGTGAATACGGCGGCGCCCTTGCTGTATCCCTCCACTTT. Amino acid sequence: CASSEYGGALAVSLHF.

This chain connects TRBV10-1 to TRBJ2-1; 7 positions agree with TRBD2. The germline CDR1 and CDR2 sequences are WNHNN and SYGVQD (reference sequence). With V trimmed by 3 bases and J by 12 bases, 8 bases remained unmatched. The length of the CDR3 is 13 residues. In DNA, the CDR3 is TGCGCCAGCAGTGATTTTACGGGGGGTGGGCAGTTCTTC. Its protein product is CASSDFTGGGQFF.

CDR3 loop: CASNLQGTDTQYF. In DNA, the CDR3 is TGTGCCAGCAATCTCCAGGGCACAGATACGCAGTATTTT. This chain uses TRBV2 with TRBJ2-3, with D uncertain. Germline V lookup: CDR1 SNHLY, CDR2 FYNNEI. The CDR3 sequence is 13 residues long. With 7 bases removed from V and 1 base from J, the gap between germline ends came to 9 bases.

The count of this clone is one. This chain connects TRBV11-2 to TRBJ1-1; 8 bases line up with TRBD1. The CDR3 is 14 amino acids. Per the germline V gene, CDR1 is SGHAT and CDR2 is FQNNGV. Trimming removed 5 bases from V and 1 base from J; junction bases left unmatched: 3. The CDR3 nucleotides read TGTGCCAGCAGCCGCGGGACAGGGAACACTGAAGCTTTCTTT. Encoded protein: CASSRGTGNTEAFF.

The V gene is TRBV18, the J gene TRBJ1-1; unclear D gene. Germline V gene lookup returns CDR1 KGHSH and CDR2 LQKENI. The CDR3 extends over 14 amino acids. Trimming shortened V by 4 bases and J by 6 bases, and 15 bases separated the two germline ends. CDR3 sequence (DNA): TGTGCCAGCTCACGCGCCTCAAGCTCTGCTGAAGCTTTCTTT. This encodes CASSRASSSAEAFF.

The rearrangement links TRBV29-1 to TRBJ1-2, with D possibly matching TRBD1 (5 bases). Germline CDR1 is SQVTM and CDR2 is ANQGSEA. CDR3 size: 13 residues. V was shortened by 4 bases and J by 8 bases, with 17 bases between the two germline ends. The CDR3 protein is CSVASGTSGGYTF. As DNA, the CDR3 is TGCAGCGTTGCCTCCGGGACTTCAGGAGGCTACACCTTC.

This chain connects TRBV11-1 to TRBJ1-1; TRBD1 is a possible D gene (5 bases). This CDR3 region has 14 residues. CDR1 is SGHAT and CDR2 is FQDESV in the germline V gene (reference sequence). V gave up 0 bases and J gave up 4 bases, with 9 bases separating them. DNA for the CDR3: TGTGCCAGCAGCTTAGCGCGGGGGTTCACTGAAGCTTTCTTT. This gives the protein CASSLARGFTEAFF.

The chain links TRBV19 to TRBJ1-5; 11 nucleotides align to TRBD1. Per the germline V gene, CDR1 is LNHDA and CDR2 is SQIVND (reference sequence). The CDR3 covers 15 residues. V dropped 9 bases and J dropped 1; count of bases not matched to a gene: 5. The CDR3 DNA is TGTGCCAGCCGGACAGGGGGCATGAGCAATCAGCCCCAGCATTTT. Its protein is CASRTGGMSNQPQHF.

The V gene is TRBV6-2 or TRBV6-3, the J gene TRBJ2-7, with D hard to call. CDR3 size: 14 residues. Trimming removed 5 bases at V and 0 bases at J, with 11 bases between. CDR1 and CDR2 from the germline V gene are MNHEY and SVGEGT. The CDR3 region is CASSSVSSSYEQYV. The CDR3 DNA reads TGTGCCAGCAGTAGCGTTTCAAGCTCCTACGAGCAGTACGTC.

The rearrangement links TRBV9 to TRBJ1-4, with no clear D. CDR3 length: 16 amino acids. V gave up 4 bases and J gave up 0 bases, with 13 bases separating them. Germline V CDR1 and CDR2: SGDLS, YYNGEE. The DNA of the CDR3 is TGTGCCAGCAGCCTCGGGAAAGTTGCAACTAATGAAAAACTGTTTTTT. Protein sequence: CASSLGKVATNEKLFF.

The V gene is TRBV19, the J gene TRBJ1-6; D uncertain. The CDR3 length is 14 residues. Germline assignment: CDR1 LNHDA and CDR2 SQIVND (reference sequence). V lost 4 bases, J lost 11 bases, and 15 bases lay in between. CDR3 sequence reads: CASSKGGTPAPLHF. CDR3 bases: TGTGCCAGTAGTAAAGGAGGCACCCCAGCACCCCTCCACTTT.

The chain uses TRBV7-8 and TRBJ1-4; D is possibly TRBD1 (6 bases). Trimming removed 5 bases at V and 5 bases at J, with 9 bases between. The CDR3 spans 13 residues. CDR1 SGHVS and CDR2 FQNEAQ come from the germline V gene. CDR3: CASSVGQNEKLFF. CDR3 nucleotide sequence: TGTGCCAGCAGCGTTGGACAGAATGAAAAACTGTTTTTT.

V gene TRBV28 combines with J gene TRBJ2-1, with TRBD2 matching 10 bases. This CDR3 has 15 residues. CDR1 and CDR2 (germline): MDHEN, SYDVKM. J lost 1 base, V lost 6 bases, and 3 bases had no gene match. CDR3 in amino acids: CASRALAGSYNEQFF. The CDR3 DNA reads TGTGCCAGCAGGGCACTAGCGGGGTCCTACAATGAGCAGTTCTTC. Full variable domain (remainder filled in from reference TRBV28 and TRBJ2-1): DVKVTQSSRYLVKRTGEKVFLECVQDMDHENMFWYRQDPGLGLRLIYFSYDVKMKEKGDIPEGYSVSREKKERFSLILESASTNQTSMYLCASRALAGSYNEQFFGPGTRLTVL.

The rearrangement uses TRBV6-5 and TRBJ2-1; D is possibly TRBD2 (5 bases). The germline CDR1 and CDR2 sequences are MNHEY and SVGAGI. This CDR3 is 12 amino acids long. Trimming shortened V by 6 bases and J by 4 bases, and 7 bases separated the two germline ends. The CDR3: CASRRTYNEQFF. The CDR3 DNA is TGTGCCAGCAGGAGGACTTACAATGAGCAGTTCTTC.

This sequence joins TRBV2 and TRBJ2-1, with D unclear. CDR1 is SNHLY and CDR2 is FYNNEI in the germline V gene. The CDR3 length is 15 residues. Trimming removed 10 bases at V and 0 bases at J, with 16 bases between. CDR3 in amino acids: CATPGETSSYNEQFF. CDR3 DNA: TGTGCCACCCCCGGAGAGACCAGCTCCTACAATGAGCAGTTCTTC. Full variable domain (remainder filled in from reference TRBV2 and TRBJ2-1): EPEVTQTPSHQVTQMGQEVILRCVPISNHLYFYWYRQILGQKVEFLVSFYNNEISEKSEIFDDQFSVERPDGSNFTLKIRSTKLEDSAMYFCATPGETSSYNEQFFGPGTRLTVL.

The J gene is TRBJ1-4, the V gene TRBV14; perhaps TRBD1 as D (5 bases). CDR1 and CDR2 from the germline V gene are SGHDN and FVKESK. V lost 8 bases and J 0 bases, leaving 10 bases between the germline ends. This CDR3 has 14 amino acids. CDR3 protein: CASSDSATNEKLFF. CDR3 DNA: TGTGCCAGCTCCGACAGTGCAACTAATGAAAAACTGTTTTTT.

J is TRBJ2-4 and V is TRBV6-2 or TRBV6-3; D may be TRBD2 (6 bases). The CDR3 is 15 amino acids. CDR1 and CDR2 (germline): MNHEY, SVGEGT. V was shortened by 2 bases and J by 1 base, with 9 bases between the two germline ends. CDR3 DNA sequence: TGTGCCAGCAGTTACAATGGAGGGGCCAAAAACATTCAGTACTTC. It is translated as CASSYNGGAKNIQYF.

V and J are TRBV5-8 and TRBJ2-5, with 9 bases matching TRBD1. The junction had 5 bases not matched to a gene; V was cut back by 0 bases and J by 5 bases. This CDR3 region has 15 residues. Looked up from germline, CDR1 is SGHTS and CDR2 is YDEGEE. The CDR3 is CASSLEGTGTETQYF. In DNA form, the CDR3 reads TGTGCCAGCAGCTTGGAGGGGACAGGGACGGAGACCCAGTACTTC. Supplemented by reference TRBV5-8 and TRBJ2-5, the full variable domain reads EAGVTQSPTHLIKTRGQQATLRCSPISGHTSVYWYQQALGLGLQFLLWYDEGEERNRGNFPPRFSGRQFPNYSSELNVNALELEDSALYLCASSLEGTGTETQYFGPGTRLLVL.

The V and J genes are TRBV5-1 and TRBJ2-2; the match to TRBD1 covers 9 bases. The V segment lost 5 bases and the J segment 4 bases; nucleotides outside the gene matches: 9. The V gene's germline CDR1 is SGHRS and CDR2 YFSETQ. The CDR3 is 16 amino acids. CDR3 DNA sequence: TGCGCCAGCAGACGGGACAGGGCGGTTTCCACCGGGGAGCTGTTTTTT. Its translation is CASRRDRAVSTGELFF.

The chain has TRBV2 and TRBJ2-1, with 10 nucleotides matching TRBD2. V lost 9 bases, J lost 2 bases, and 4 bases stayed unmatched. The CDR3 spans 14 residues. CDR1 and CDR2 (germline): SNHLY, FYNNEI. CDR3 bases: TGTGCCAGGAGCGGGAGGGACCCCTACAATGAGCAGTTCTTC. Residues: CARSGRDPYNEQFF.

The chain recombines TRBV11-2 with TRBJ2-3; D gene unclear. Trimming removed 5 bases from V and 4 bases from J, with 16 bases in between. Germline V gives CDR1 SGHAT, CDR2 FQNNGV. The CDR3 covers 15 residues. The CDR3 bases are TGTGCCAGCAGCGGAGCTTTAGGATCGGCAGATACGCAGTATTTT. Its protein product is CASSGALGSADTQYF.

The chain recombines TRBV3-1 (or the pseudogene TRBV3-2) with TRBJ1-1; tentatively, D is TRBD1 (6 bases). V was pared by 3 bases and J by 1 base, with 9 bases between. The germline CDR1 and CDR2 sequences are LGHDT and YNNKEL (reference sequence). The CDR3 extends over 14 amino acids. CDR3 DNA: TGTGCCAGCAGCCATTCGACAGGGAACACTGAAGCTTTCTTT. Protein sequence: CASSHSTGNTEAFF.

The chain has TRBV5-1 and TRBJ2-5; D may be TRBD1 (5 bases). V was clipped by 4 bases and J by 3 bases, with 7 bases between them. This CDR3 contains 12 residues. Germline V gene lookup returns CDR1 SGHRS and CDR2 YFSETQ. CDR3 sequence: CASSATEETQYF. CDR3 DNA: TGCGCCAGCAGCGCGACAGAAGAGACCCAGTACTTC.

In DNA, the CDR3 is TGTGCCAGCAGTAACCGGGGACTAGCGACTGAGCAGTTCTTC. Its translation is CASSNRGLATEQFF. The chain employs TRBV6-2 or TRBV6-3 and TRBJ2-1, with TRBD2 identical over 10 bases. Germline V gene lookup returns CDR1 MNHEY and CDR2 SVGEGT. The J segment lost 9 bases and the V segment lost 5 bases, leaving 7 bases of the junction unmatched. The CDR3 extends over 14 amino acids.

V is TRBV5-1 and J is TRBJ1-3, with 10 bases lining up with TRBD1. The V gene end was trimmed by 5 bases and the J gene end by 2 bases; junction bases not matched to a gene: 4. The CDR3 runs 15 residues. Looked up from germline, CDR1 is SGHRS and CDR2 is YFSETQ. CDR3 loop: CASSYGQGAGNTIYF. The DNA for the CDR3 is TGCGCCAGCAGTTACGGACAGGGGGCTGGAAACACCATATATTTT.